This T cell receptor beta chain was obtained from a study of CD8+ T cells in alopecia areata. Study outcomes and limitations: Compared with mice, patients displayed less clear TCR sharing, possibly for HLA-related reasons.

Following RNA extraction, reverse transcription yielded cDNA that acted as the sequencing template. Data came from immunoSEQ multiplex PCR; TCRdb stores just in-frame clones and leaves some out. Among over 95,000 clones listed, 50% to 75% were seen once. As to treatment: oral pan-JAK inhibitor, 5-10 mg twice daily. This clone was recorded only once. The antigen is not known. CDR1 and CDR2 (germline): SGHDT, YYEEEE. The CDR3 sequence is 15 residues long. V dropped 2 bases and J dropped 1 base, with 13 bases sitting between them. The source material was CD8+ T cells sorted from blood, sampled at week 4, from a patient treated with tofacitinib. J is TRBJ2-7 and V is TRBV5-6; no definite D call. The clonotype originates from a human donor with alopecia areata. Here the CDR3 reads CASSFALFASYEQYF. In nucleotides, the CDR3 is TGTGCCAGCAGCTTCGCTTTGTTCGCGTCCTACGAGCAGTACTTC.